This T cell receptor (beta chain) was identified during a study of T cells after posttransplantation cyclophosphamide. A word on this clone: The antigen is not known.

Assay: immunoSEQ multiplex PCR; the TCRdb copy retains only in-frame clones and omits some. This table has some 20,000 clones, around 70% appearing once. Trimming cost V 4 bases and J 0 bases, with 6 bases left between them. This CDR3 is built from 13 residues. Germline loops: CDR1 LGHNA, CDR2 YSLEER. Study results and caveats: Donor-recipient repertoire similarity was low at 1-2 months, rising over year one.

A marrow graft followed busulfan-fludarabine conditioning, with cyclophosphamide on days +3 and +4. V usage is TRBV4-3 and J usage is TRBJ1-1, with D hard to call. The origin of this receptor is a young adult male patient who received an allogeneic stem cell transplant from a related donor, was CMV-positive, and had acute GVHD only. Some T cells may possibly be graft donor cells. Material: PBMCs, obtained after an allogeneic stem cell transplant with post-transplant cyclophosphamide. In nucleotides, the CDR3 is TGCGCCAGCAGCCTACAGATGAACACTGAAGCTTTCTTT. Translation: CASSLQMNTEAFF.